This TCR beta chain was captured in a study of T cell changes during pregnancy in multiple sclerosis. Clones were sequenced by immunoSEQ multiplex PCR, and TCRdb holds only the in-frame ones, with some missing. This sample has 70,000 to 100,000 clones, with 85% to 95% found just once. Trimming removed 3 bases from V and 4 bases from J; junction bases left unmatched: 13. The germline CDR1 and CDR2 sequences are LNHDA and SQIVND (reference sequence). The length of the CDR3 is 18 residues. Sequenced here: peripheral blood, sampled in the third trimester of pregnancy. This TCR was recovered from a female donor with multiple sclerosis, enrolled in a pregnancy study. The chain couples TRBV19 to TRBJ2-3; 10 bases agree with TRBD2. The CDR3 bases are TGTGCCAGTAGTATGGGCAGGATAGCGGGAGGCCGGGCAGATACGCAGTATTTT. Translated, it gives CASSMGRIAGGRADTQYF.